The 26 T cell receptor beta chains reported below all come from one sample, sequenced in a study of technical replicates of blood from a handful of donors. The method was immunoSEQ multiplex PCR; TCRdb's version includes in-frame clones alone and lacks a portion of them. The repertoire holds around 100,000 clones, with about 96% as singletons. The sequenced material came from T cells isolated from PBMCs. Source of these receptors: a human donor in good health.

The DNA of the CDR3 is TGTGCCAGCTATGTGGGACAGGGGGCCCACGAGCAGTACTTC. It yields the protein CASYVGQGAHEQYF. The chain is built from TRBV5-6 and TRBJ2-7, with 12 bases that match TRBD1. V gave up 7 bases and J gave up 5 bases; unmatched junction bases: 7. The CDR3 spans 14 residues. CDR1 is SGHDT, CDR2 YYEEEE, per germline.

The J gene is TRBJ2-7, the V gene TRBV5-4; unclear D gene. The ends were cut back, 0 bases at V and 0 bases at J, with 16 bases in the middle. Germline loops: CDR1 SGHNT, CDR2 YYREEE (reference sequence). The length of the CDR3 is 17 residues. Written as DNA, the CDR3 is TGTGCCAGCAGCTTGGCCGGAGAGGTCTTTAGCTCCTACGAGCAGTACTTC. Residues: CASSLAGEVFSSYEQYF.

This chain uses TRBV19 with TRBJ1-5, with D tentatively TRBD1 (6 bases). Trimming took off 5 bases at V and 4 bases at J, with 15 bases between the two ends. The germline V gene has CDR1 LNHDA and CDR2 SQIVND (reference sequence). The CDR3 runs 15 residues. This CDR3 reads CASSVAQGINQPQHF. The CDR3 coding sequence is TGTGCCAGTAGTGTAGCACAGGGAATTAATCAGCCCCAGCATTTT.

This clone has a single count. CDR3 loop: CASSFERELYEQYF. The CDR3 nucleotides read TGCGCCAGCAGCTTTGAACGGGAGTTATACGAGCAGTACTTC. This chain uses TRBV5-1 with TRBJ2-7; D is perhaps TRBD2 (6 bases). The CDR3 loop spans 14 amino acids. Germline lookup yields CDR1 SGHRS and CDR2 YFSETQ. V lost 2 bases and J lost 4, with 13 bases in between. Filled out from reference TRBV5-1 and TRBJ2-7, the complete variable domain reads KAGVTQTPRYLIKTRGQQVTLSCSPISGHRSVSWYQQTPGQGLQFLFEYFSETQRNKGNFPGRFSGRQFSNSRSEMNVSTLELGDSALYLCASSFERELYEQYFGPGTRLTVT.

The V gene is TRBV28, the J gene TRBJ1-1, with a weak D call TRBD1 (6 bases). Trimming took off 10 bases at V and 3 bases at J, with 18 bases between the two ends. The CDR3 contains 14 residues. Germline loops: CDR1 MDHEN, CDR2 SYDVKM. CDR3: CAIQLGGGYTEAFF. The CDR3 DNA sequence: TGTGCCATCCAGTTAGGGGGAGGGTACACTGAAGCTTTCTTT.

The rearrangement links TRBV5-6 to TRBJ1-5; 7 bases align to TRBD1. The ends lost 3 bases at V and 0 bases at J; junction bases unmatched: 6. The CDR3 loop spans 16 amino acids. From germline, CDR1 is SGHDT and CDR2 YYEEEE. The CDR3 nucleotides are TGTGCCAGCAGCTCTCGGGACAGATATAGCAATCAGCCCCAGCATTTT. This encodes CASSSRDRYSNQPQHF.

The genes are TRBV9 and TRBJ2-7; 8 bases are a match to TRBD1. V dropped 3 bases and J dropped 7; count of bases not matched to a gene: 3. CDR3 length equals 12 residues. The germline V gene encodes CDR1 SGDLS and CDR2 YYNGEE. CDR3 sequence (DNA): TGTGCCAGCAGCGCGAGACAGGGGGAGCAGTACTTC. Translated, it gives CASSARQGEQYF.

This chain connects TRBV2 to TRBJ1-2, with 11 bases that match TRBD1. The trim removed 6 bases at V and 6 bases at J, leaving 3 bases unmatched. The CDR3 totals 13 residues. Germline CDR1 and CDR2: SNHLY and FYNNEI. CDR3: CASRGQGADGYTF. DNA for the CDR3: TGTGCCAGCAGAGGACAGGGGGCCGATGGCTACACCTTC. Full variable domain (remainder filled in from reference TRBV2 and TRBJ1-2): EPEVTQTPSHQVTQMGQEVILRCVPISNHLYFYWYRQILGQKVEFLVSFYNNEISEKSEIFDDQFSVERPDGSNFTLKIRSTKLEDSAMYFCASRGQGADGYTFGSGTRLTVV.

The CDR3 protein is CASTSGAYNSPLHF. For the CDR3, the DNA is TGCGCCAGCACCTCCGGAGCCTATAATTCACCCCTCCACTTT. V and J are TRBV4-3 and TRBJ1-6; no firm D call. The ends were cut back, 7 bases at V and 2 bases at J, with 9 bases in the middle. This CDR3 has 14 amino acids. Germline V gene data show CDR1 as LGHNA and CDR2 as YSLEER.

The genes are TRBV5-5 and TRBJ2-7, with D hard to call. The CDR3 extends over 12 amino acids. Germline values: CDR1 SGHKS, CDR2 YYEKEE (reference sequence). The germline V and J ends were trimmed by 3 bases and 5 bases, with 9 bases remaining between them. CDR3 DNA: TGTGCCAGCAGCTCCGTGAGTAACGAGCAGTACTTC. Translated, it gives CASSSVSNEQYF.

The CDR3 loop is CASSVALKSGNTIYF. The CDR3 DNA is TGTGCCAGCAGCGTAGCCCTAAAATCTGGAAACACCATATATTTT. V gene TRBV9 combines with J gene TRBJ1-3; unclear D gene. V shed 0 bases and J shed 1 base, with 8 bases lying between them. The CDR3 runs 15 residues. Germline V gives CDR1 SGDLS, CDR2 YYNGEE.

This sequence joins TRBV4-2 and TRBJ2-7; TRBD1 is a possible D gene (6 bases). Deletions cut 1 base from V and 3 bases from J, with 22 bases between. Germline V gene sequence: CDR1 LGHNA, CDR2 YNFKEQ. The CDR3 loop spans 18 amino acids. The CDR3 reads CASSQVSRSEQGVYEQYF. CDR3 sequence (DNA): TGTGCCAGCAGCCAAGTTAGTCGTTCGGAACAGGGTGTCTACGAGCAGTACTTC.

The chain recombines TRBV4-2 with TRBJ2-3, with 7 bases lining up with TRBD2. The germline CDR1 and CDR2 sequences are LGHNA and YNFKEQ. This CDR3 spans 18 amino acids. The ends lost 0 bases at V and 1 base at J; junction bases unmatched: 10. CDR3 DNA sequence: TGTGCCAGCAGCCAAGATCAATTACTAGCGAGCCGCACAGATACGCAGTATTTT. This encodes CASSQDQLLASRTDTQYF.

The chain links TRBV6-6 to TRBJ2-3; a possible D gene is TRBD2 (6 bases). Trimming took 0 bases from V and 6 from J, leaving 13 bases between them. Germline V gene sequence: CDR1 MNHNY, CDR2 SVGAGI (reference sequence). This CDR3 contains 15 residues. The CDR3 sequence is CASSYSNREPDTQYF. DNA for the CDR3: TGTGCCAGCAGTTACTCGAACCGGGAGCCGGATACGCAGTATTTT.

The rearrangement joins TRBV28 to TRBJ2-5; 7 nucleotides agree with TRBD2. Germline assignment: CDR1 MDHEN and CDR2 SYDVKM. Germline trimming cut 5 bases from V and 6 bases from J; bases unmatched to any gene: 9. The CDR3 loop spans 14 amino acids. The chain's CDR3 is CASSPPSGVKTQYF. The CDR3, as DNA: TGTGCCAGCAGTCCTCCGAGCGGGGTCAAGACCCAGTACTTC.

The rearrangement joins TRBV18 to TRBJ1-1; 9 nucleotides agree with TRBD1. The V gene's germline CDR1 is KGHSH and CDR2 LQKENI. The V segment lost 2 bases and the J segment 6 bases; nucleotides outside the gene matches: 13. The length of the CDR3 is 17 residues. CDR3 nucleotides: TGTGCCAGCTCACCAAGGGCCGGGACAGGGTGGGGATCTGAAGCTTTCTTT. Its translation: CASSPRAGTGWGSEAFF.

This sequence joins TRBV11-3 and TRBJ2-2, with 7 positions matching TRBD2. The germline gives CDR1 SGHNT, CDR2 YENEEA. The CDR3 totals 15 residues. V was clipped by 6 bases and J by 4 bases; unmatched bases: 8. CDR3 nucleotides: TGTGCCAGCAGGGCGCGCGGGGGTAGCACCGGGGAGCTGTTTTTT. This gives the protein CASRARGGSTGELFF.

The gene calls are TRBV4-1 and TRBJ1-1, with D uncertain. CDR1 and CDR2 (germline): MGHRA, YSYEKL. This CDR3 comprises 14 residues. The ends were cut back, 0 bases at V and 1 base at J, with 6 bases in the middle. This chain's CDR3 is CASSQEWPNTEAFF. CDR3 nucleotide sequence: TGCGCCAGCAGCCAAGAGTGGCCGAACACTGAAGCTTTCTTT.

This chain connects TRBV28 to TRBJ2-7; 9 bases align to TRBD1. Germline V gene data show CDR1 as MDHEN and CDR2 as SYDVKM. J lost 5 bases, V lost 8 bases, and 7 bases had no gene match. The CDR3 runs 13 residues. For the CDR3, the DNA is TGTGCCAGCCTCGGGACAGGGTCCAACGAGCAGTACTTC. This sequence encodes CASLGTGSNEQYF.

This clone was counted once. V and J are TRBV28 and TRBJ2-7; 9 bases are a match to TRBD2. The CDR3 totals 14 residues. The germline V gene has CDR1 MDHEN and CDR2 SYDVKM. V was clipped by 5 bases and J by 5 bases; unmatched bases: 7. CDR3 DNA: TGTGCCAGCAGTCGCGCGGGAGGGGTAAACGAGCAGTACTTC. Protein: CASSRAGGVNEQYF.

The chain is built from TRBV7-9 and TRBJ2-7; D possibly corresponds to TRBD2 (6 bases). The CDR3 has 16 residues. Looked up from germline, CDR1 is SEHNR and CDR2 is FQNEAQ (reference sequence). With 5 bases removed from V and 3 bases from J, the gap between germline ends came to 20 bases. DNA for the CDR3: TGTGCCAGCAGCCGTCTGCTTTCGGGAGCAGGCTACGAGCAGTACTTC. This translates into CASSRLLSGAGYEQYF.

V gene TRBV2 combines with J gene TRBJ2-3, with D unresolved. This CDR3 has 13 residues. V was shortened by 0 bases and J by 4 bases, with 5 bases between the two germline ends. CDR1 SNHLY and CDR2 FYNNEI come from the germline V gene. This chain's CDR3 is CASSEAQSDTQYF. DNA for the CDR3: TGTGCCAGCAGTGAAGCGCAGTCAGATACGCAGTATTTT.

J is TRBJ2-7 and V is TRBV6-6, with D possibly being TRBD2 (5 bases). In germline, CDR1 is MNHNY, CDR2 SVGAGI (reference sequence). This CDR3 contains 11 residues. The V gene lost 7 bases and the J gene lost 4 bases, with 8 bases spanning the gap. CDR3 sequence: CASNGGYEQYF. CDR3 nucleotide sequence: TGTGCCAGCAACGGCGGGTACGAGCAGTACTTC.

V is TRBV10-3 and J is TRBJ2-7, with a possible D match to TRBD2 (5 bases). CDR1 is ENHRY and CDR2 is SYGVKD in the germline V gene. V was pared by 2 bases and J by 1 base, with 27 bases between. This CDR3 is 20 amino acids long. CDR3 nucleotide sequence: TGTGCCATCAGTGAGGGAGCTTGGAGTTCGATCGGGGTGGGGTCCTACGAGCAGTACTTC. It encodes CAISEGAWSSIGVGSYEQYF.

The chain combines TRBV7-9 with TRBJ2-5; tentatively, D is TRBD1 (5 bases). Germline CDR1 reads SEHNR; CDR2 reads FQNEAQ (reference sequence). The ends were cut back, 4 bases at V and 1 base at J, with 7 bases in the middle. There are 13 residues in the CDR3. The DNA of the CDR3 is TGTGCCAGCAGCTCCGACAGCCAAGAGACCCAGTACTTC. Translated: CASSSDSQETQYF.

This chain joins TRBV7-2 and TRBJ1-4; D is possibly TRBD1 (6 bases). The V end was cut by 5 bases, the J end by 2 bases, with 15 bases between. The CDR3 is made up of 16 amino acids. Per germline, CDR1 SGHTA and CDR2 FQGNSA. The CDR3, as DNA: TGTGCCAGCAGCACGCACACAGGGTCCACTAATGAAAAACTGTTTTTT. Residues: CASSTHTGSTNEKLFF.